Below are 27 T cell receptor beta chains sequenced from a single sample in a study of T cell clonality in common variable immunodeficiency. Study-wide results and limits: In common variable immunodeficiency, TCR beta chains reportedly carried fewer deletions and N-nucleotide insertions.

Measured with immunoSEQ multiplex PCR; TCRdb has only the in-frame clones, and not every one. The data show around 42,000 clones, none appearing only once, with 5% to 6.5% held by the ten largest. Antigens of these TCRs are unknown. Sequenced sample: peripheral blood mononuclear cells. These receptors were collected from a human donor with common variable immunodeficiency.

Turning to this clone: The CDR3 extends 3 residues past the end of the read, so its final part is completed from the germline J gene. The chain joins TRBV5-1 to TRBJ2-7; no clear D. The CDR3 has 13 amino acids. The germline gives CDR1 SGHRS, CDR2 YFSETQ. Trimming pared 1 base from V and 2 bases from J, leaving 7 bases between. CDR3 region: CASSLFTAYEQYF. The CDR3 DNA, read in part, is TGCGCCAGCAGCTTGTTTACAGCCTACGAG.

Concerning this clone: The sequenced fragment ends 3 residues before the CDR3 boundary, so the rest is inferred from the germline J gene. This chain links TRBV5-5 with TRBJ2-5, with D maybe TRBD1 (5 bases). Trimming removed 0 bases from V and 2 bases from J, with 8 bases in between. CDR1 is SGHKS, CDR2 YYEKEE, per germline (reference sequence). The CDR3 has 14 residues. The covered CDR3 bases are TGTGCCAGCAGCTTGGCCGCAGGGCAAGAGACC. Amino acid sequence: CASSLAAGQET. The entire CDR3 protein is CASSLAAGQETQYF. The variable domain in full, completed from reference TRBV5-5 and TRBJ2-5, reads DAGVTQSPTHLIKTRGQQVTLRCSPISGHKSVSWYQQVLGQGPQFIFQYYEKEERGRGNFPDRFSARQFPNYSSELNVNALLLGDSALYLCASSLAAGQETQYFGPGTRLLVL.

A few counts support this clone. Incomplete CDR3 DNA: TGTGCCAGCTCCTCGACACACTCCTACGAG. This gives the protein CASSSTHSYE. The full CDR3 protein is CASSSTHSYEQYF. The V and J genes are TRBV18 and TRBJ2-7; D is ambiguous. From the germline J gene comes the end of the CDR3, since the read stops 3 residues before it. This CDR3 has 13 amino acids. Per the germline V gene, CDR1 is KGHSH and CDR2 is LQKENI. V was shortened by 6 bases and J by 0 bases, with 9 bases between the two germline ends.

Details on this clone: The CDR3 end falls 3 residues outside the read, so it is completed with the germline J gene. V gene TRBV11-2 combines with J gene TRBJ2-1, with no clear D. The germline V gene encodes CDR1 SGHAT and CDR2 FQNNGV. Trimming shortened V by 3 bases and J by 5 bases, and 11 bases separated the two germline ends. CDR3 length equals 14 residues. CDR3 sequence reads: CASSLFLADNEQFF. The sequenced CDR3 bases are TGTGCCAGCAGCTTGTTTTTGGCGGACAATGAG.

Incomplete CDR3 DNA: TGTGCCAGCAGCTGGGACAGAGAAGAGACC. Translating gives CASSWDREET. The complete CDR3 sequence is CASSWDREETQYF. V is TRBV5-6 and J is TRBJ2-5, with 7 positions matching TRBD1. The CDR3 goes on 3 residues after the read ends, and that part is filled in from the germline J gene. The germline V gene has CDR1 SGHDT and CDR2 YYEEEE. V lost 3 bases and J lost 3; bases outside the gene matches: 2. The CDR3 sequence is 13 residues long.

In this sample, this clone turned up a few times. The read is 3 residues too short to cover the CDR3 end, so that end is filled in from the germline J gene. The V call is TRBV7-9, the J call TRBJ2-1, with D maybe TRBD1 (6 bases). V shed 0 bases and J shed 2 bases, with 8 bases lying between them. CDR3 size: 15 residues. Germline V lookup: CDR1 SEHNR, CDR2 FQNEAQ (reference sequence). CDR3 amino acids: CASSLAQGTYNEQFF. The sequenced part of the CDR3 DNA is TGTGCCAGCAGCTTAGCACAGGGTACCTACAATGAG.

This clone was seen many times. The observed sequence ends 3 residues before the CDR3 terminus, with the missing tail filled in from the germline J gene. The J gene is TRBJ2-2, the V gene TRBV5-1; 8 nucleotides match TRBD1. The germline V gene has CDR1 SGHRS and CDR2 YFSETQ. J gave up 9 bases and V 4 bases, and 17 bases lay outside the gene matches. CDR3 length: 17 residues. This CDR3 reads CASSAAPRTGLLRELFF. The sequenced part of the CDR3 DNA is TGCGCCAGCAGCGCAGCCCCGAGGACAGGGTTGTTGCGGGAG.

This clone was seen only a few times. The sequenced CDR3 bases are TGTGCCAGCAGACGACAGGGGCCCACTGAA. Amino acid sequence: CASRRQGPTE. The full-length CDR3 reads as CASRRQGPTEAFF. This chain joins TRBV7-9 and TRBJ1-1, with 8 positions matching TRBD1. The read gets to within 3 residues of the CDR3 end, and the germline J gene fills in the rest. The CDR3 loop spans 13 amino acids. Germline V gives CDR1 SEHNR, CDR2 FQNEAQ (reference sequence). V was pared by 6 bases and J by 4 bases, with 4 bases of the junction left unmatched.

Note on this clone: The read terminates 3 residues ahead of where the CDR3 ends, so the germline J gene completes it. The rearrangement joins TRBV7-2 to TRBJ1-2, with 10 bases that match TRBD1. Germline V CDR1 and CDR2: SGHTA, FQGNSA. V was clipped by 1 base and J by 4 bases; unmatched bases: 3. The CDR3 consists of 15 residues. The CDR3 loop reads CASSLVGTGAYGYTF. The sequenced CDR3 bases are TGTGCCAGCAGCTTAGTTGGGACAGGGGCCTATGGC. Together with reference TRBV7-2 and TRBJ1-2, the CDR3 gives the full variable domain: GAGVSQSPSNKVTEKGKDVELRCDPISGHTALYWYRQSLGQGLEFLIYFQGNSAPDKSGLPSDRFSAERTGGSVSTLTIQRTQQEDSAVYLCASSLVGTGAYGYTFGSGTRLTVV.

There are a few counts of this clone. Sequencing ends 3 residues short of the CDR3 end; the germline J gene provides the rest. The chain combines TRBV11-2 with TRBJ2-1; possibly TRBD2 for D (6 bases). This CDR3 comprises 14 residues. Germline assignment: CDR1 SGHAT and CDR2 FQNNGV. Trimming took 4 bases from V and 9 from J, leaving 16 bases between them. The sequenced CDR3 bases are TGTGCCAGCAGCTCAGGGCCGGGAGAAGGTGAG. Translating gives CASSSGPGEGE. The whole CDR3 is CASSSGPGEGEQFF. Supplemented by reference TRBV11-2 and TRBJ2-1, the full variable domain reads EAGVAQSPRYKIIEKRQSVAFWCNPISGHATLYWYQQILGQGPKLLIQFQNNGVVDDSQLPKDRFSAERLKGVDSTLKIQPAKLEDSAVYLCASSSGPGEGEQFFGPGTRLTVL.

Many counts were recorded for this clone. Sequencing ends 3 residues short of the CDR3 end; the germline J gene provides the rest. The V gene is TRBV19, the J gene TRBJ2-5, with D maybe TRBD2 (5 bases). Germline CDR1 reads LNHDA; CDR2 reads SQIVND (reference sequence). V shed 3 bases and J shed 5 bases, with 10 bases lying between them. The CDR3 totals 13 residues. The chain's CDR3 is CASSISRRETQYF. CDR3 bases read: TGTGCCAGTAGTATCTCCAGGAGGGAGACC.

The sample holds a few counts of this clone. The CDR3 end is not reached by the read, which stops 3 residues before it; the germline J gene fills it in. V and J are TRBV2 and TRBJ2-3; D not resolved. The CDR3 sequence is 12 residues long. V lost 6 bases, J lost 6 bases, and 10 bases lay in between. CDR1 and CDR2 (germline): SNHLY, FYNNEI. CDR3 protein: CASRYMRDTQYF. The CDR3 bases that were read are TGTGCCAGCAGATACATGAGGGATACG. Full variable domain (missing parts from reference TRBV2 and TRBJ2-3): EPEVTQTPSHQVTQMGQEVILRCVPISNHLYFYWYRQILGQKVEFLVSFYNNEISEKSEIFDDQFSVERPDGSNFTLKIRSTKLEDSAMYFCASRYMRDTQYFGPGTRLTVL.

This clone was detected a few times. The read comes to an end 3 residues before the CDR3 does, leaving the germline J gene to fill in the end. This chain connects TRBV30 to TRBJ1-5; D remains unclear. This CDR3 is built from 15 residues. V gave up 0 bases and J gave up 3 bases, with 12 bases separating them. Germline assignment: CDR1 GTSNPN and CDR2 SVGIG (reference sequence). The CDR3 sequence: CAWSVLGSLNQPQHF. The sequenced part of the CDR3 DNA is TGTGCCTGGAGTGTACTGGGCAGCCTCAATCAGCCC.

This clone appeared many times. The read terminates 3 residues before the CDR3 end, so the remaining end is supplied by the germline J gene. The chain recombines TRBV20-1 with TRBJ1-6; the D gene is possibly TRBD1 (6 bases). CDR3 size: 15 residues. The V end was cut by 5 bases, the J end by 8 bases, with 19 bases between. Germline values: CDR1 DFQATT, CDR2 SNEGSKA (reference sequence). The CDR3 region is CSAPPLRGGDSPLHF. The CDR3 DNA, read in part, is TGCAGTGCTCCCCCACTGCGGGGGGGCGATTCACCC.

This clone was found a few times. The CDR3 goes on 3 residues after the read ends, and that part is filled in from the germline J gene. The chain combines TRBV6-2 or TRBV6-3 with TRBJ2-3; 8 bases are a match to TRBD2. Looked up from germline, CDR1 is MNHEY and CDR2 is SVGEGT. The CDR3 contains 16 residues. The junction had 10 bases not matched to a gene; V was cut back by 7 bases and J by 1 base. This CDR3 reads CASNPLGGAGTDTQYF. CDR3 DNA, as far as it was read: TGTGCCAGCAATCCCCTCGGGGGGGCCGGCACAGATACG.

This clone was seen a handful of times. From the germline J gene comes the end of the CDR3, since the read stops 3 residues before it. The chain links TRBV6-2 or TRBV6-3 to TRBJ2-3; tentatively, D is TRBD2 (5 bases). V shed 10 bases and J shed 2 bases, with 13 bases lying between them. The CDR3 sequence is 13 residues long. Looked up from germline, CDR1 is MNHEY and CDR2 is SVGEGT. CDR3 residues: CATRRVLTDTQYF. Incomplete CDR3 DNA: TGTGCCACTAGGCGGGTTCTCACAGATACG.

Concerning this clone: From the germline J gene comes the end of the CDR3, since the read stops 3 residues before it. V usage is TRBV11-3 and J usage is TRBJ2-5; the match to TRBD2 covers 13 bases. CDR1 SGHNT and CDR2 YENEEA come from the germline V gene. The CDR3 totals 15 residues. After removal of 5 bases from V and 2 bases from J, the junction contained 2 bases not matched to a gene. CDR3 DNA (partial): TGTGCCAGCAGCACACTAGCGGGAGGGCAAGAGACC. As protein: CASSTLAGGQET. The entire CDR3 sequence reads CASSTLAGGQETQYF.

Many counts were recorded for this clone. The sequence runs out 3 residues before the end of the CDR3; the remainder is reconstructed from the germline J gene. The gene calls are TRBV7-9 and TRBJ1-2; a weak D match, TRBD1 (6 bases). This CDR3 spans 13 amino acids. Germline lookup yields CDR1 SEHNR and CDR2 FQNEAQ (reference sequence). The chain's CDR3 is CASNLQQGGGYTF. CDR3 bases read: TGTGCCAGCAACCTACAACAGGGTGGCGGC. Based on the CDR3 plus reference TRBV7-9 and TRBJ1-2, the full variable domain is DTGVSQNPRHKITKRGQNVTFRCDPISEHNRLYWYRQTLGQGPEFLTYFQNEAQLEKSRLLSDRFSAERPKGSFSTLEIQRTEQGDSAMYLCASNLQQGGGYTFGSGTRLTVV.

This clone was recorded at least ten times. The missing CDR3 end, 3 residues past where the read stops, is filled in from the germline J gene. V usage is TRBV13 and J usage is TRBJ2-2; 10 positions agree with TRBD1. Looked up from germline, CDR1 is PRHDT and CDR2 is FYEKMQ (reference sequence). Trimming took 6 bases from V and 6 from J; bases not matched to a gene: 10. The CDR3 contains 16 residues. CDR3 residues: CASRLGQGGSSGELFF. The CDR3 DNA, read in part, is TGTGCCAGCAGGCTAGGACAGGGGGGTTCTTCCGGGGAG.

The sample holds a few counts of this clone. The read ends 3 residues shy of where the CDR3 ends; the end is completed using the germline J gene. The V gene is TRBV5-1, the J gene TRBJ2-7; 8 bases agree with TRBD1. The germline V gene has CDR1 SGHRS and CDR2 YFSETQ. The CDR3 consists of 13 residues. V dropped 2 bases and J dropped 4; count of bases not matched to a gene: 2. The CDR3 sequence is CASSFDRGYEQYF. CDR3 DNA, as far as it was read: TGCGCCAGCAGCTTCGACAGGGGTTACGAG. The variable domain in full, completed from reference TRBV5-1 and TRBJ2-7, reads KAGVTQTPRYLIKTRGQQVTLSCSPISGHRSVSWYQQTPGQGLQFLFEYFSETQRNKGNFPGRFSGRQFSNSRSEMNVSTLELGDSALYLCASSFDRGYEQYFGPGTRLTVT.

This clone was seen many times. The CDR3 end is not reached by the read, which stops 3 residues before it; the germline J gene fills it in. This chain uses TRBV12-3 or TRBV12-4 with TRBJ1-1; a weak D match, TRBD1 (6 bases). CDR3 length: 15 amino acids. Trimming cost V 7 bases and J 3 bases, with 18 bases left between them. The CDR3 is CASTWAGGSDTEAFF. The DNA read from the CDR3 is TGTGCCAGCACCTGGGCGGGGGGCAGTGACACTGAA.

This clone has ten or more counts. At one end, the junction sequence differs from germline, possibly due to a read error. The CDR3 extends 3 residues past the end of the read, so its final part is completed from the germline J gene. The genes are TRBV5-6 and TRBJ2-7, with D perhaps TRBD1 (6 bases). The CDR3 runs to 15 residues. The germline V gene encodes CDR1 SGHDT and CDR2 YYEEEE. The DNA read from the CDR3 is TGTGTCAGCAGCTGGATGACACAGGGAAGTTACGAG. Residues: CVSSWMTQGSYE. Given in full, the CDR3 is CVSSWMTQGSYEQYF.

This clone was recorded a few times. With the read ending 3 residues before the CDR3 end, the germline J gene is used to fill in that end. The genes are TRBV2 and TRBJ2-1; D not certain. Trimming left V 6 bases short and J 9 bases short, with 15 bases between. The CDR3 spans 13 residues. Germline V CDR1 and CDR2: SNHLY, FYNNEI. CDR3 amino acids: CASRALSSSEQFF. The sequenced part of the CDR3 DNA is TGTGCCAGCAGAGCCTTGTCGTCTAGTGAG.

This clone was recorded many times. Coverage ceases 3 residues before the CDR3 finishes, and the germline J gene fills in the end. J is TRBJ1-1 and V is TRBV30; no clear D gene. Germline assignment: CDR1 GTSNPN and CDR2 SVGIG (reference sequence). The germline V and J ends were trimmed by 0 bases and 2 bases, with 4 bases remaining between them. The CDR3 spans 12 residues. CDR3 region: CAWSVINTEAFF. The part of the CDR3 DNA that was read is TGTGCCTGGAGTGTTATTAACACTGAA.

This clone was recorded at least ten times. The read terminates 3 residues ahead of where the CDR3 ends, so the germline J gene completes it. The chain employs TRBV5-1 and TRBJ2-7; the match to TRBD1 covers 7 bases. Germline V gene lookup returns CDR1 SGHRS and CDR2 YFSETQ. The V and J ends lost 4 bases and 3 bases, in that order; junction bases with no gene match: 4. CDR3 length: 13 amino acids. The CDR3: CASSMGQIYEQYF. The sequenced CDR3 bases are TGCGCCAGCAGCATGGGACAGATCTACGAG.

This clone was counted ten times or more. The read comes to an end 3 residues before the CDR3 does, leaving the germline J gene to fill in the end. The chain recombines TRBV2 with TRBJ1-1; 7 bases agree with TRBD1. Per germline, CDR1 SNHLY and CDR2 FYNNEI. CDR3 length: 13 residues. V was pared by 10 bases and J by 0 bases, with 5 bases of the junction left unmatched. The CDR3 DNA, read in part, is TGTGCCACCCAGACAGGGATGAACACTGAA. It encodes CATQTGMNTE. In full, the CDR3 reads CATQTGMNTEAFF. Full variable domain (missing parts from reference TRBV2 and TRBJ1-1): EPEVTQTPSHQVTQMGQEVILRCVPISNHLYFYWYRQILGQKVEFLVSFYNNEISEKSEIFDDQFSVERPDGSNFTLKIRSTKLEDSAMYFCATQTGMNTEAFFGQGTRLTVV.

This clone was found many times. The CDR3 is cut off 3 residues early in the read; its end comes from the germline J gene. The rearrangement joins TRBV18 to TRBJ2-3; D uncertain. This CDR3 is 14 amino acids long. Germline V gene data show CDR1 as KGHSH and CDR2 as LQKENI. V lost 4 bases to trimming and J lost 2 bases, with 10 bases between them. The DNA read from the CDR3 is TGTGCCAGCTCACTTTCAGGCAACACAGATACG. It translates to CASSLSGNTDT. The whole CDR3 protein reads CASSLSGNTDTQYF.